Listed below are T cell receptor beta chains from one sample, sequenced in a study of immune cell composition in non-small cell lung cancer. The repertoire was sequenced with immunoSEQ multiplex PCR; TCRdb's copy has only in-frame clones and lacks some. The sample shows more than 6,500 clones, approximately 61% of them seen only once. The sequencing input was non-adjacent lung tissue. The source is a human donor with non-small cell lung cancer. The CDR3 runs from the conserved cysteine through the conserved F or W. The order of the fields is D gene, clone size, J gene, V gene, CDR3 protein, CDR3 DNA. D genes are given only for firm matches. Expanded clones get a size class; other rows say once, few or many, or leave the size out.

NA once TRBJ2-1 TRBV27 CASSIRWGDGSYNEQFF TGTGCCAGCAGCATTCGGTGGGGGGATGGATCCTACAATGAGCAGTTCTTC
NA once TRBJ1-2 TRBV9 CASSVGMSGYGYTF TGTGCCAGCAGCGTAGGTATGAGTGGCTATGGCTACACCTTC
NA NA TRBJ1-2 TRBV7-9 CASSLGHAYGYGYTF TGTGCCAGCAGCTTAGGTCATGCGTATGGCTATGGCTACACCTTC
TRBD2 few TRBJ2-7 TRBV27 CASSGLAEYEQYF TGTGCCAGCAGCGGACTAGCGGAATACGAGCAGTACTTC
TRBD2 NA TRBJ2-2 TRBV7-3 CASSPSGRGNTGELFF TGTGCCAGCAGCCCGAGCGGGAGGGGAAACACCGGGGAGCTGTTTTTT
NA NA TRBJ2-2 TRBV4-2 CASSQDRPGVNTGELFF TGTGCCAGCAGCCAAGATAGGCCGGGGGTGAACACCGGGGAGCTGTTTTTT
TRBD1 few TRBJ2-7 TRBV6-1 CASRRLGQINEQYF TGTGCCAGCAGACGCCTGGGACAGATCAACGAGCAGTACTTC
NA NA TRBJ2-3 TRBV9 CASSVTGIIDTQYF TGTGCCAGCAGCGTAACGGGAATAATAGATACGCAGTATTTT
TRBD1 NA TRBJ2-7 TRBV5-1 CASSSAGQGFGEQYF TGCGCCAGCAGCTCTGCAGGACAGGGATTCGGCGAGCAGTACTTC
TRBD1 few TRBJ1-1 TRBV5-6 CASSSGTGLTEAFF TGTGCCAGCAGCTCGGGGACAGGACTCACTGAAGCTTTCTTT
NA once TRBJ2-2 TRBV5-6 CASSFGDSNTGELFF TGTGCCAGCAGCTTCGGAGATTCGAACACCGGGGAGCTGTTTTTT
NA medium-sized TRBJ1-3 TRBV5-1 CASSSTTNGNTIYF TGCGCCAGCAGCTCCACAACTAATGGAAACACCATATATTTT
NA NA TRBJ2-7 TRBV29-1 CSVNGHSAYEQYF TGCAGCGTGAACGGCCACAGTGCCTACGAGCAGTACTTC
TRBD1 NA TRBJ2-2 TRBV5-8 CASSLRTGANTGELFF TGTGCCAGCAGCCTCAGGACAGGGGCGAACACCGGGGAGCTGTTTTTT
TRBD1 NA TRBJ2-7 TRBV19 CASSLRDRGLYEQYF TGTGCCAGTAGTCTCCGGGACAGAGGATTATACGAGCAGTACTTC
NA NA TRBJ2-5 TRBV7-7 CASSFNSISQETQYF TGTGCTAGCAGCTTTAACTCCATATCACAAGAGACCCAGTACTTC
TRBD2 NA TRBJ2-4 TRBV28 CASSSFGAGGVVSIQYF TGTGCCAGCAGTTCCTTTGGGGCGGGAGGGGTGGTTAGCATTCAGTACTTC
TRBD1 NA TRBJ2-1 TRBV6-6 CASSLQGAYNEQFF TGTGCCAGCAGTTTACAGGGGGCGTACAATGAGCAGTTCTTC
NA once TRBJ1-5 TRBV18 CASSPRQNNQPQHF TGTGCCAGCTCACCGCGACAGAACAATCAGCCCCAGCATTTT
NA few TRBJ1-4 TRBV19 CASSDMGGADEKLFF TGTGCCAGTAGTGACATGGGGGGGGCCGACGAAAAACTGTTTTTT
TRBD2 NA TRBJ2-1 TRBV11-3 CASSLGLAEVNNEQFF TGTGCCAGCAGCTTGGGACTAGCGGAAGTAAACAATGAGCAGTTCTTC
TRBD1 once TRBJ2-7 TRBV27 CASSLSGQPYEQYF TGTGCCAGCAGTTTATCGGGACAGCCCTACGAGCAGTACTTC
NA NA TRBJ1-6 TRBV27 CASSSSDGANSPLHF TGTGCCAGCAGTTCCTCAGACGGAGCTAATTCACCCCTCCACTTT
NA once TRBJ2-3 TRBV28 CASSLWKQGQARDTQYF TGTGCCAGCAGCTTATGGAAGCAGGGCCAAGCGCGAGATACGCAGTATTTT
NA few TRBJ2-7 TRBV6-5 CASSDSYEQYF TGTGCCAGCAGTGACAGCTACGAGCAGTACTTC
TRBD2 few TRBJ2-1 TRBV11-1 CASSLMGLTGGSYNEQFF TGTGCCAGCAGCCTAATGGGCCTGACGGGGGGTTCCTACAATGAGCAGTTCTTC
NA few TRBJ2-2 TRBV1 CTSRVGNTGELFF TGCACCAGTCGGGTGGGGAACACCGGGGAGCTGTTTTTT
TRBD1 medium-sized TRBJ1-2 TRBV5-4 CASSLGQGVANYGYTF TGTGCCAGCAGCTTGGGACAGGGCGTAGCTAACTATGGCTACACCTTC
NA few TRBJ1-2 TRBV9 CASSRGQSYTF TGTGCCAGCAGTCGGGGACAATCCTACACCTTC
NA NA TRBJ2-2 TRBV11-2 CASRAAGTSNTGELFF TGTGCCAGCAGAGCGGCGGGGACCTCTAACACCGGGGAGCTGTTTTTT
TRBD2 NA TRBJ2-7 TRBV7-2 CASSIRTSGTYEQYF TGTGCCAGCAGCATTAGGACTAGCGGGACCTACGAGCAGTACTTC
NA NA TRBJ1-3 TRBV7-7 CASSSGFGNTIYF TGTGCTAGCAGCTCCGGGTTCGGCAACACCATATATTTT
NA NA TRBJ2-3 TRBV9 CASSVEEGTDTQYF TGTGCCAGCAGCGTAGAGGAGGGAACAGATACGCAGTATTTT
TRBD1 NA TRBJ1-5 TRBV7-2 CASSIHSGTGGAWAQPQHF TGTGCCAGCAGCATACACTCGGGGACAGGGGGCGCTTGGGCTCAGCCCCAGCATTTT
TRBD1 once TRBJ2-5 TRBV10-3 CATGPTGGSRETQYF TGTGCCACAGGACCCACAGGGGGAAGTAGGGAGACCCAGTACTTC
TRBD1 medium-sized TRBJ1-3 TRBV19 CASSPLTGGTGNTIYF TGTGCCAGTAGTCCTTTGACAGGGGGTACTGGAAACACCATATATTTT
NA NA TRBJ2-5 TRBV21-1 CASRRRGQETQYF TGTGCCAGCAGACGCAGGGGCCAAGAGACCCAGTACTTC
TRBD1 NA TRBJ1-4 TRBV19 CASSRGQEKLFF TGTGCCAGTAGTAGGGGACAGGAAAAACTGTTTTTT
TRBD1 NA TRBJ2-7 TRBV15 CATSRPLGQGAYEQYF TGTGCCACCAGCAGACCCTTGGGACAGGGGGCATACGAGCAGTACTTC
TRBD1 NA TRBJ1-1 TRBV27 CASRWTGVTEAFF TGTGCCAGTCGTTGGACAGGCGTCACTGAAGCTTTCTTT
TRBD1 NA TRBJ2-1 TRBV5-1 CASSLGQGPNEQFF TGCGCCAGCAGCTTGGGACAGGGGCCCAATGAGCAGTTCTTC
NA NA TRBJ1-2 TRBV30 CAWSVLGGAGYTF TGTGCCTGGAGTGTACTGGGGGGGGCTGGCTACACCTTC
TRBD2 NA TRBJ2-1 TRBV7-3 CASSFLGGNNEQFF TGTGCCAGCAGCTTTTTGGGAGGGAACAATGAGCAGTTCTTC
NA NA TRBJ2-7 TRBV10-3 CAISESSAQYF TGTGCCATCAGTGAGTCGAGCGCGCAGTACTTC
NA NA TRBJ2-1 TRBV7-8 CASNLGIYNEQFF TGTGCCAGCAACCTCGGGATTTACAATGAGCAGTTCTTC
TRBD1 NA TRBJ1-2 TRBV6-5 CASTTDRGLGYGYTF TGTGCCAGCACCACAGACAGGGGATTGGGGTATGGCTACACCTTC